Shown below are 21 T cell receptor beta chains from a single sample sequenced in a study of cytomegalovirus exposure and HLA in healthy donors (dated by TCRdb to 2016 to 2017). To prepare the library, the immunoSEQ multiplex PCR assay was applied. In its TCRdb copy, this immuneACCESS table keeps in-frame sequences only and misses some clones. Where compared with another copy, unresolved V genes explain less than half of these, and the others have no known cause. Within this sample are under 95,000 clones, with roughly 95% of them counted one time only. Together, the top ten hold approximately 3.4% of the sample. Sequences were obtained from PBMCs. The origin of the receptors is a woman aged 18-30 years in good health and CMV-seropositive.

CDR3 protein: CASSQAATRYAETQYF. The CDR3, as DNA: TGCGCCAGCAGCCAGGCTGCCACTAGATATGCGGAGACCCAGTACTTC. The chain recombines TRBV4-3 with TRBJ2-5; maybe TRBD2 (5 bases). CDR1 is LGHNA, CDR2 YSLEER, per germline. The CDR3 sequence is 16 residues long. V lost 3 bases and J lost 5, with 19 bases in between.

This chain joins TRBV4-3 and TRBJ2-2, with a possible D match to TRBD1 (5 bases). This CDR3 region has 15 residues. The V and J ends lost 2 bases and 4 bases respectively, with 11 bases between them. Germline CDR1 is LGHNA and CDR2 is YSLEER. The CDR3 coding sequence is TGCGCCAGCAGCCAATCTGAAGGGGTCACCGGGGAGCTGTTTTTT. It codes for CASSQSEGVTGELFF.

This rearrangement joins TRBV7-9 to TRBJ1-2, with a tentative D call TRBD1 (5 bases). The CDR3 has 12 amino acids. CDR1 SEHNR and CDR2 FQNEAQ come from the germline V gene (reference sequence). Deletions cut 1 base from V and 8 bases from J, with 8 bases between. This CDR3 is CASSLGTRGYTF. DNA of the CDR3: TGTGCCAGCAGCTTAGGGACAAGGGGCTACACCTTC.

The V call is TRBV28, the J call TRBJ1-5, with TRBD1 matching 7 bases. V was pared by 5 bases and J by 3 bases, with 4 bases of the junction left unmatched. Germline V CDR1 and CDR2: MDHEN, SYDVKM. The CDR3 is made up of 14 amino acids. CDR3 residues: CASSMTGLNQPQHF. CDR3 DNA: TGTGCCAGCAGTATGACAGGGCTCAATCAGCCCCAGCATTTT. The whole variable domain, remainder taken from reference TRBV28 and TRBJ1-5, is DVKVTQSSRYLVKRTGEKVFLECVQDMDHENMFWYRQDPGLGLRLIYFSYDVKMKEKGDIPEGYSVSREKKERFSLILESASTNQTSMYLCASSMTGLNQPQHFGDGTRLSIL.

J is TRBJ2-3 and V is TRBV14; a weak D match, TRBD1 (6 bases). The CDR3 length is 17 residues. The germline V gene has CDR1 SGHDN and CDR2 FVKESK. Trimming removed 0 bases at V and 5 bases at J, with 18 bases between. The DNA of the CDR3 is TGTGCCAGCAGCCAAGACCACCTTCGCAGGGGTAGAGATACGCAGTATTTT. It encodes CASSQDHLRRGRDTQYF.

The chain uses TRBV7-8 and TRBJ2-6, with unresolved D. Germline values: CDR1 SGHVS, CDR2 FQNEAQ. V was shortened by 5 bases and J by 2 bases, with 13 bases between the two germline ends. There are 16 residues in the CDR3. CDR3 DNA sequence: TGTGCCAGCAGCCCCCGCGGTCTTGCTGGGGCCAACGTCCTGACTTTC. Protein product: CASSPRGLAGANVLTF. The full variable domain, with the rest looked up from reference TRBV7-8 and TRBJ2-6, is GAGVSQSPRYKVAKRGQDVALRCDPISGHVSLFWYQQALGQGPEFLTYFQNEAQLDKSGLPSDRFFAERPEGSVSTLKIQRTQQEDSAVYLCASSPRGLAGANVLTFGAGSRLTVL.

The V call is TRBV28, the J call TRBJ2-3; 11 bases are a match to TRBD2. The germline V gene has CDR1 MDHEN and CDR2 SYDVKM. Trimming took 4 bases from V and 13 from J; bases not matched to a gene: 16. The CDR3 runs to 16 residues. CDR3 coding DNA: TGTGCCAGCAGTTCCCCGATTAGCGGGAGGGCGGGAGTAAAGTATTTT. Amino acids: CASSSPISGRAGVKYF. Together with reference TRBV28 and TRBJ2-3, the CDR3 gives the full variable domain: DVKVTQSSRYLVKRTGEKVFLECVQDMDHENMFWYRQDPGLGLRLIYFSYDVKMKEKGDIPEGYSVSREKKERFSLILESASTNQTSMYLCASSSPISGRAGVKYFGPGTRLTVL.

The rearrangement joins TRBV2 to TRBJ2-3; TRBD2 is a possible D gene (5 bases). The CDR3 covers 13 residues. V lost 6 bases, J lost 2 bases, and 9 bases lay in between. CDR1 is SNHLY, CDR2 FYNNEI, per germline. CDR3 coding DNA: TGTGCCAGCAGCGAGGGTAACACAGATACGCAGTATTTT. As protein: CASSEGNTDTQYF.

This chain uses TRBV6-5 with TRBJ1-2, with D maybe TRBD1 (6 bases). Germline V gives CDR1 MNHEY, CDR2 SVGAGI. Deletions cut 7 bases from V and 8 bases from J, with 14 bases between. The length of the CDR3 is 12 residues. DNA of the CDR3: TGTGCCAGCAACCACCCAGGGGCCGGCTACACCTTC. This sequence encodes CASNHPGAGYTF.

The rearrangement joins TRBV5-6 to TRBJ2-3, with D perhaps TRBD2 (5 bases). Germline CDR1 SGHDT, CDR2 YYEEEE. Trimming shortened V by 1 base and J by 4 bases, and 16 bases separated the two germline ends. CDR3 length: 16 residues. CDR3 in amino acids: CASSLNSGLWADTQYF. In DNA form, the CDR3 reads TGTGCCAGCAGCTTGAACAGCGGCCTTTGGGCAGATACGCAGTATTTT.

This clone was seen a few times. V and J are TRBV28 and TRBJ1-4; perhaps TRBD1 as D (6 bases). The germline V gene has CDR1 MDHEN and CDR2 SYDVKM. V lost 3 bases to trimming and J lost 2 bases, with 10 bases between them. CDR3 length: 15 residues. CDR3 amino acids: CASSFRGATNEKLFF. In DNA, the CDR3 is TGTGCCAGCAGTTTTCGGGGGGCGACTAATGAAAAACTGTTTTTT. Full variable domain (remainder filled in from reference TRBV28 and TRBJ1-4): DVKVTQSSRYLVKRTGEKVFLECVQDMDHENMFWYRQDPGLGLRLIYFSYDVKMKEKGDIPEGYSVSREKKERFSLILESASTNQTSMYLCASSFRGATNEKLFFGSGTQLSVL.

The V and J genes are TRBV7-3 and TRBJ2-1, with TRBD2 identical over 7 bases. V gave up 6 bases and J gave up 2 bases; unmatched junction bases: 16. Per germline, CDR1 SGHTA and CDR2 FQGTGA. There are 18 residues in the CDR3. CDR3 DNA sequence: TGTGCCAGCAGGCATAATGGTGGGGGGGAGGGGACCTACAATGAGCAGTTCTTC. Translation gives CASRHNGGGEGTYNEQFF.

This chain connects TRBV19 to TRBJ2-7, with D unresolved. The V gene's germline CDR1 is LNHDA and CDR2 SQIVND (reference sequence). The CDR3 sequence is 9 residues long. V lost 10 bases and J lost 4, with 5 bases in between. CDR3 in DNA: TGTGCCACCAGGTACGAGCAGTACTTC. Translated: CATRYEQYF.

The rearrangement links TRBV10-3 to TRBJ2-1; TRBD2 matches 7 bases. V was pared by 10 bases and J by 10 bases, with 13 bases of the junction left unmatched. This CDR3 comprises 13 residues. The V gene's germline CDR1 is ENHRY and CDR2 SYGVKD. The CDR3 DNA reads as TGTGCCACCTCCTCCCTGGCGGGAGAAGAGCAGTTCTTC. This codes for CATSSLAGEEQFF.

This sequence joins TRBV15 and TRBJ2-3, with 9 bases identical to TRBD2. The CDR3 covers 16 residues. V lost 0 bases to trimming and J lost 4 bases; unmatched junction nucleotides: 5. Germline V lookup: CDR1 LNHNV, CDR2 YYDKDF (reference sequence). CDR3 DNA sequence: TGTGCCACCAGCAGAGATGGCGGGGGGGCTCCAGATACGCAGTATTTT. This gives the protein CATSRDGGGAPDTQYF.

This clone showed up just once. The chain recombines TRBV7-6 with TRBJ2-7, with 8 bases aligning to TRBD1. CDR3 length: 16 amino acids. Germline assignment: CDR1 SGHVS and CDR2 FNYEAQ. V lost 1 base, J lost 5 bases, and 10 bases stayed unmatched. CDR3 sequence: CASSLEARGLLDEQYF. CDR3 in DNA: TGTGCCAGCAGCTTAGAGGCCAGGGGGCTTTTAGACGAGCAGTACTTC.

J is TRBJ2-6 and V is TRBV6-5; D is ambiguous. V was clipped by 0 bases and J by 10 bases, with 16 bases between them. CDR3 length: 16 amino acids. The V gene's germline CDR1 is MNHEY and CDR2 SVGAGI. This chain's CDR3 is CASSYSAGPPGNVLTF. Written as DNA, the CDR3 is TGTGCCAGCAGTTACTCAGCCGGCCCACCGGGTAACGTCCTGACTTTC.

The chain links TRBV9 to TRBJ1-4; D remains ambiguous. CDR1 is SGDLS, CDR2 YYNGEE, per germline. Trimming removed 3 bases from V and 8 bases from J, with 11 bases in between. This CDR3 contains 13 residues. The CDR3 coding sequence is TGTGCCAGCAGCGATCCACTCAGGGAAAAACTGTTTTTT. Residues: CASSDPLREKLFF.

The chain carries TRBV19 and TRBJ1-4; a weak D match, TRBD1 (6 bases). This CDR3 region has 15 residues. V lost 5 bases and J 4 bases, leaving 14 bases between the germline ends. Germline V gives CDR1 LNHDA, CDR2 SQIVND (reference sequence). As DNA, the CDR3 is TGTGCCAGTAGTCCACGACAGGCGCATAATGAAAAACTGTTTTTT. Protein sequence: CASSPRQAHNEKLFF.

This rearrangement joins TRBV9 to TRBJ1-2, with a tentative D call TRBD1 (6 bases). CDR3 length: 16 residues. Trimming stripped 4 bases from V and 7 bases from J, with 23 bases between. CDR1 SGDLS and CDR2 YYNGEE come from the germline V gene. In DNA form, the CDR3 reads TGTGCCAGCAGCCACGACAATTGGGAGGGGGTAACTGGCTACACCTTC. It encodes CASSHDNWEGVTGYTF.

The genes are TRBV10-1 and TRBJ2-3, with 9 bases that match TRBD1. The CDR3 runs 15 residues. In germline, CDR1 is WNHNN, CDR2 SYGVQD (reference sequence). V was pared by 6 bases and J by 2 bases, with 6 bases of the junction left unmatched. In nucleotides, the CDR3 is TGCGCCAGCAGAAGGGACAGGGAGAACACAGATACGCAGTATTTT. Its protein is CASRRDRENTDTQYF.